This entry features one T cell receptor (beta chain) sequence. Antigen unknown. The V segment lost 2 bases and the J segment 3 bases; nucleotides outside the gene matches: 3. Germline CDR1 reads MNHEY; CDR2 reads SVGAGI. The CDR3 length is 14 residues. The method was immunoSEQ multiplex PCR; TCRdb's version includes in-frame clones alone and lacks a portion of them. The profile shows tens of thousands of clones, 90% of them singletons. The data are from a study of T cell responses to AZD1222 COVID-19 vaccine. Findings and caveats of the study: CD4 TCRs linked to vaccination spanned spike, dominating at 160-218 and 743-854. At baseline, seropositivity was found in only six or seven AZD1222 recipients. In a largely white British group with more females than males, clonal diversity was possibly underestimated.

The clonotype was recovered from an adult who received the AZD1222 COVID-19 vaccine. J is TRBJ1-2 and V is TRBV6-5; 7 bases agree with TRBD1. This material consisted of peripheral blood, taken 28 days after the second AZD1222 dose. The CDR3 region is CASSYRQGDYGYTF. CDR3 DNA sequence: TGTGCCAGCAGTTACCGACAGGGCGACTATGGCTACACCTTC.